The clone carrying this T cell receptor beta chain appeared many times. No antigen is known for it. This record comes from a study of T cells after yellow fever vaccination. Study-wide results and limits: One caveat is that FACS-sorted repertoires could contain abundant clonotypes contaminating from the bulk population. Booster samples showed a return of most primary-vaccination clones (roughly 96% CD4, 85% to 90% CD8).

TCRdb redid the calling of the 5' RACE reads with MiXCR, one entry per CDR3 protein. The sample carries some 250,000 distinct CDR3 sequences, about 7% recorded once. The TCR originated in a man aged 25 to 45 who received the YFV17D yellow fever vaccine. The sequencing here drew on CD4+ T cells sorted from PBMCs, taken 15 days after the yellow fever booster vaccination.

The CDR3 bases are TGTGCCAGCAGTTACTCCCCGACTGGGGGGGAAAAACTGTTTTTT. Translating gives CASSYSPTGGEKLFF. This rearrangement joins TRBV6-5 to TRBJ1-4, with D perhaps matching TRBD1 (5 bases). The germline gives CDR1 MNHEY, CDR2 SVGAGI. This CDR3 is 15 amino acids long. V lost 0 bases, J lost 8 bases, and 13 bases lay in between.